The 23 T cell receptor beta chains below all came from one sample that was sequenced in a study of siplizumab effects on memory and regulatory T cells. The assay was immunoSEQ multiplex PCR, and TCRdb's table has in-frame clones only and misses some. The data show about 10,000 clones, around 42% seen once. No antigen has been assigned to these receptors. Coculture of mixed lymphocyte reaction cells was performed at 37°C for less than 7 days. Material: CFSE-low (dividing) CD4+ T cells sorted from an allogeneic mixed lymphocyte reaction. All receptors come from a human donor in good health; the cells came from an allogeneic mixed lymphocyte reaction.

V and J are TRBV6-5 and TRBJ2-5, with 7 positions matching TRBD1. After removal of 8 bases from V and 2 bases from J, the junction contained 8 bases not matched to a gene. The CDR3 covers 14 residues. Germline assignment: CDR1 MNHEY and CDR2 SVGAGI. The CDR3, as DNA: TGTGCCAGCCTATTCGGACAGGTACAAGAGACCCAGTACTTC. Its translation is CASLFGQVQETQYF.

This clone qualifies as medium-sized. V and J are TRBV5-1 and TRBJ1-2; no definite D call. CDR1 and CDR2 (germline): SGHRS, YFSETQ. The CDR3 runs to 13 residues. The ends were cut back, 4 bases at V and 5 bases at J, with 12 bases in the middle. CDR3 protein: CASSPDGDYGYTF. As DNA, the CDR3 is TGCGCCAGCAGCCCGGACGGGGATTATGGCTACACCTTC.

The V gene is TRBV5-1, the J gene TRBJ2-1, with 12 bases matching TRBD2. Germline CDR1 is SGHRS and CDR2 is YFSETQ. The J segment lost 6 bases and the V segment lost 0 bases, leaving 1 base of the junction unmatched. The CDR3 is made up of 15 amino acids. The CDR3 protein is CASSLGLAGVNEQFF. In DNA form, the CDR3 reads TGCGCCAGCAGCTTGGGACTAGCGGGGGTCAATGAGCAGTTCTTC.

This chain connects TRBV28 to TRBJ1-4; D gene uncertain. With 4 bases removed from V and 0 bases from J, the gap between germline ends came to 9 bases. There are 15 residues in the CDR3. Germline-derived CDR1 and CDR2 are MDHEN and SYDVKM. In nucleotides, the CDR3 is TGTGCCAGCAGTTCCGCAGGCGCAACTAATGAAAAACTGTTTTTT. Residues: CASSSAGATNEKLFF.

The sample holds a few counts of this clone. V is TRBV4-2 and J is TRBJ2-1, with 10 bases lining up with TRBD2. Germline loops: CDR1 LGHNA, CDR2 YNFKEQ. V lost 0 bases, J lost 8 bases, and 16 bases stayed unmatched. The CDR3 is made up of 19 amino acids. The DNA for the CDR3 is TGTGCCAGCAGCCAAGATCTGAAAAGGGCTAGCGGGAGTATGGATGAGCAGTTCTTC. This codes for CASSQDLKRASGSMDEQFF.

The chain links TRBV7-9 to TRBJ1-1; 7 nucleotides line up with TRBD1. V was clipped by 7 bases and J by 7 bases; unmatched bases: 12. Germline CDR1 SEHNR, CDR2 FQNEAQ (reference sequence). The CDR3 extends over 14 amino acids. The CDR3 spells CASNADRPNGEAFF. CDR3 DNA sequence: TGTGCCAGCAACGCGGACAGGCCAAACGGTGAAGCTTTCTTT. The complete variable domain, with remaining parts taken from reference TRBV7-9 and TRBJ1-1, reads DTGVSQNPRHKITKRGQNVTFRCDPISEHNRLYWYRQTLGQGPEFLTYFQNEAQLEKSRLLSDRFSAERPKGSFSTLEIQRTEQGDSAMYLCASNADRPNGEAFFGQGTRLTVV.

This clone is deemed medium-sized (0.01 to 0.1%). The chain uses TRBV5-1 and TRBJ1-4, with D unresolved. V was shortened by 4 bases and J by 7 bases, with 14 bases between the two germline ends. This CDR3 comprises 14 residues. From germline, CDR1 is SGHRS and CDR2 YFSETQ. CDR3 DNA: TGCGCCAGCAGCGAAACCGCCGGATCTGAAAAACTGTTTTTT. This encodes CASSETAGSEKLFF.

The chain employs TRBV14 and TRBJ2-2; 8 bases map to TRBD1. Germline-derived CDR1 and CDR2 are SGHDN and FVKESK. The CDR3 totals 16 residues. V lost 4 bases, J lost 5 bases, and 9 bases stayed unmatched. For the CDR3, the DNA is TGTGCCAGCAGCCCCCGGACAGGGAGAGGGACCGGGGAGCTGTTTTTT. As protein: CASSPRTGRGTGELFF.

There are a few counts of this clone. CDR3 region: CASSLGAGGGREQYF. As DNA, the CDR3 is TGTGCCAGCAGTTTAGGGGCAGGGGGTGGTAGGGAGCAGTACTTC. The chain has TRBV28 and TRBJ2-7; 7 positions agree with TRBD1. The germline gives CDR1 MDHEN, CDR2 SYDVKM. This CDR3 region has 15 residues. V lost 2 bases and J lost 7; bases outside the gene matches: 11.

In its sample, this clone ranks as medium-sized. The rearrangement joins TRBV5-4 to TRBJ1-5; perhaps TRBD1 as D (6 bases). This CDR3 region has 13 residues. Germline V lookup: CDR1 SGHNT, CDR2 YYREEE (reference sequence). Trimming cost V 5 bases and J 6 bases, with 12 bases left between them. CDR3 sequence reads: CASSPDRSQPQHF. In DNA, the CDR3 is TGTGCCAGCAGTCCTGACAGGAGTCAGCCCCAGCATTTT.

This clone was recorded a few times. This sequence joins TRBV27 and TRBJ1-6, with D possibly TRBD1 on 6 matching bases. CDR1 and CDR2 from the germline V gene are MNHEY and SMNVEV (reference sequence). The V gene lost 0 bases and the J gene lost 10 bases, with 19 bases spanning the gap. This CDR3 is 17 amino acids long. CDR3 nucleotide sequence: TGTGCCAGCAGTTTATCCCCAGGGGAAGGATACCGGTCACCCCTCCACTTT. Residues: CASSLSPGEGYRSPLHF.

Written as DNA, the CDR3 is TGTGCCAGCAGCTTCCCCCGGACTAGCGGGAACACCGGGGAGCTGTTTTTT. It codes for CASSFPRTSGNTGELFF. The genes are TRBV7-3 and TRBJ2-2; 10 positions agree with TRBD2. J was trimmed by 1 base and V by 3 bases; bases with no gene match: 5. Germline V gene lookup returns CDR1 SGHTA and CDR2 FQGTGA. The length of the CDR3 is 17 residues.

By frequency in the sample, this clone is medium-sized. V and J are TRBV19 and TRBJ1-2, with 9 bases lining up with TRBD1. Losses at the gene ends were 6 bases for V and 4 bases for J; bases not matched to a gene: 9. The CDR3 has 15 amino acids. Germline V lookup: CDR1 LNHDA, CDR2 SQIVND (reference sequence). The CDR3 DNA reads as TGTGCCAGTAGCTCCACAGGGGGCCCTCGCTATGGCTACACCTTC. It translates to CASSSTGGPRYGYTF.

The V call is TRBV30, the J call TRBJ1-5; no reliable D call. Trimming pared 3 bases from V and 7 bases from J, leaving 16 bases between. CDR1 and CDR2 from the germline V gene are GTSNPN and SVGIG (reference sequence). CDR3 length: 14 residues. The CDR3 bases are TGTGCCTGGAGCGGTGGCAGGATAGAGCAGCCCCAGCATTTT. This translates into CAWSGGRIEQPQHF.

V and J are TRBV30 and TRBJ1-4; D gene ambiguous. The V gene's germline CDR1 is GTSNPN and CDR2 SVGIG (reference sequence). The V end was cut by 3 bases, the J end by 14 bases, with 25 bases between. The CDR3 runs 15 residues. For the CDR3, the DNA is TGTGCCTGGAGCGATCGGACCAAGCAAAATGGAAAGCTGTTTTTT. It codes for CAWSDRTKQNGKLFF. Full variable domain (missing parts from reference TRBV30 and TRBJ1-4): SQTIHQWPATLVQPVGSPLSLECTVEGTSNPNLYWYRQAAGRGLQLLFYSVGIGQISSEVPQNLSASRPQDRQFILSSKKLLLSDSGFYLCAWSDRTKQNGKLFFGSGTQLSVL.

The CDR3 loop is CASSLTSTGDGYTF. CDR3 in DNA: TGTGCCAGCAGCTTAACATCGACAGGGGATGGCTACACCTTC. The J gene is TRBJ1-2, the V gene TRBV11-2, with 8 bases identical to TRBD1. The CDR3 loop spans 14 amino acids. V lost 2 bases to trimming and J lost 6 bases; unmatched junction nucleotides: 5. CDR1 SGHAT and CDR2 FQNNGV come from the germline V gene.

The gene calls are TRBV7-8 and TRBJ1-1, with D possibly being TRBD1 (5 bases). Germline V lookup: CDR1 SGHVS, CDR2 FQNEAQ. Trimming pared 0 bases from V and 10 bases from J, leaving 12 bases between. The length of the CDR3 is 13 residues. The CDR3 region is CASSLARALRAFF. The CDR3 DNA follows: TGTGCCAGCAGCTTAGCCAGGGCACTGAGAGCTTTCTTT.

The chain couples TRBV15 to TRBJ2-3; possibly TRBD1 or TRBD2 for D (5 bases each). V shed 3 bases and J shed 8 bases, with 15 bases lying between them. The CDR3 is 14 amino acids. Germline lookup yields CDR1 LNHNV and CDR2 YYDKDF (reference sequence). The CDR3 DNA reads as TGTGCCACCAGCAGGGATAGAGGGGTAACTACGCAGTATTTT. Amino acid sequence: CATSRDRGVTTQYF.

This clone has a handful of counts. V gene TRBV30 combines with J gene TRBJ2-5, with unresolved D. CDR3 length equals 13 residues. The germline V gene has CDR1 GTSNPN and CDR2 SVGIG (reference sequence). V dropped 5 bases and J dropped 7 bases, with 17 bases sitting between them. The CDR3 nucleotides are TGTGCCTGGGGCCAGTATGGTTATGGGACCCAGTACTTC. It yields the protein CAWGQYGYGTQYF.

The gene calls are TRBV11-2 and TRBJ1-2, with 8 positions matching TRBD1. With V trimmed by 6 bases and J by 7 bases, 13 bases remained unmatched. This CDR3 contains 15 residues. Germline CDR1 reads SGHAT; CDR2 reads FQNNGV. In DNA, the CDR3 is TGTGCCAGCAGGTACTCCGGGACAGGCGGGCTTGGCTACACCTTC. Its protein product is CASRYSGTGGLGYTF.

This clone has more than one count but fewer than ten. The CDR3 region has the DNA TGTGCCACCAGCAAAAAGGGACTGAAGGACTACGAGCAGTACTTC. Translation: CATSKKGLKDYEQYF. This sequence joins TRBV15 and TRBJ2-7; D possibly corresponds to TRBD2 (6 bases). CDR1 and CDR2 from the germline V gene are LNHNV and YYDKDF (reference sequence). This CDR3 has 15 residues. Between the trimmed V and J ends, which lost 4 bases and 3 bases, there was a span of 16 bases.

This clone showed up just a few times. CDR3 in amino acids: CASSPDRESPLHF. DNA of the CDR3: TGTGCCAGCAGCCCGGACAGGGAATCACCCCTCCACTTT. This sequence joins TRBV5-4 and TRBJ1-6, with 8 bases aligning to TRBD1. Germline loops: CDR1 SGHNT, CDR2 YYREEE (reference sequence). V was clipped by 4 bases and J by 10 bases; unmatched bases: 4. The CDR3 contains 13 residues.

V gene TRBV2 combines with J gene TRBJ1-2, with D perhaps TRBD1 (6 bases). From germline, CDR1 is SNHLY and CDR2 FYNNEI. This CDR3 region has 12 residues. The ends were cut back, 6 bases at V and 8 bases at J, with 13 bases in the middle. CDR3 region: CASRRTAGGYTF. CDR3 sequence (DNA): TGTGCCAGCAGGAGGACAGCGGGAGGCTACACCTTC.